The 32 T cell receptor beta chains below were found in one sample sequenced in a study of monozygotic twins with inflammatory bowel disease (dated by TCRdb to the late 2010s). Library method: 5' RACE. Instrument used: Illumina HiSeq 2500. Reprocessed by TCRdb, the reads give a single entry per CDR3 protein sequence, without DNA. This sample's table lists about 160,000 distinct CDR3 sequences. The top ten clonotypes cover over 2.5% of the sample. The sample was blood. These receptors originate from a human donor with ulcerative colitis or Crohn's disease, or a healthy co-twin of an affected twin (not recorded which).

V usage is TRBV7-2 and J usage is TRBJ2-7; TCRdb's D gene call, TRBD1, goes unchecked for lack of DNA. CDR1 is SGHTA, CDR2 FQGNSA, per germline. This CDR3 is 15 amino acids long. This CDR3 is CASSLISSAGDEQYF.

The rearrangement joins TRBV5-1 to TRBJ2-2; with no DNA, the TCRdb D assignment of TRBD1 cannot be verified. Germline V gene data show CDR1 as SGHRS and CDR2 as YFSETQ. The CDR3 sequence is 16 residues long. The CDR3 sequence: CASSDGQGANTGELFF.

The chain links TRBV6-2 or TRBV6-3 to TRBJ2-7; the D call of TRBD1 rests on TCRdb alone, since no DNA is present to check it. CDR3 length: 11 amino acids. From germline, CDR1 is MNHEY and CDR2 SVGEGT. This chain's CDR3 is CAIGEGSVQYF.

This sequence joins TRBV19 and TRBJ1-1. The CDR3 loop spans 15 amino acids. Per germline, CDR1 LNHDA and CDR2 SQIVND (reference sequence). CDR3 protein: CASSIIGALNTEAFF.

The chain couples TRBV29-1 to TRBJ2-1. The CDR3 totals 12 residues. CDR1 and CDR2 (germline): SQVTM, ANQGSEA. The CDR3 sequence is CSVDSNHNEQFF.

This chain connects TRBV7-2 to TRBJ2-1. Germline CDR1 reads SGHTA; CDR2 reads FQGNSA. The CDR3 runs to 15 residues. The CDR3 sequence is CASSLEGFSGNEQFF.

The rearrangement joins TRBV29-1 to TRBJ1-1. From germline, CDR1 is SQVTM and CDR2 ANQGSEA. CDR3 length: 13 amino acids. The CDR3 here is CSAEGSMNTEAFF.

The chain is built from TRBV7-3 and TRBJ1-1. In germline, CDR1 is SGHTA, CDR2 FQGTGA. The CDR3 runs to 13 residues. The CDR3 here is CAGSLVVNTEAFF. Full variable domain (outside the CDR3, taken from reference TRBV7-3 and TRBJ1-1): GAGVSQTPSNKVTEKGKYVELRCDPISGHTALYWYRQSLGQGPEFLIYFQGTGAADDSGLPNDRFFAVRPEGSVSTLKIQRTERGDSAVYLCAGSLVVNTEAFFGQGTRLTVV.

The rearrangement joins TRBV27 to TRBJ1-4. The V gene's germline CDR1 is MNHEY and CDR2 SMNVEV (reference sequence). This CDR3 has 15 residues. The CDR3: CASSRTWEEGEKLFF.

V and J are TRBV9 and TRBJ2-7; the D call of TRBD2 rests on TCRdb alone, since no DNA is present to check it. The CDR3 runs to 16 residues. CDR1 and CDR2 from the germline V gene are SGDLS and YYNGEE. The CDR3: CASSTEEGPIGYEQYF.

The CDR3 sequence: CLVGAGGLDEQFF. The rearrangement joins TRBV20-1 to TRBJ2-1; TCRdb proposes TRBD2, but this gene call is untestable without DNA. The CDR3 has 13 residues. Germline CDR1 reads DFQATT; CDR2 reads SNEGSKA (reference sequence).

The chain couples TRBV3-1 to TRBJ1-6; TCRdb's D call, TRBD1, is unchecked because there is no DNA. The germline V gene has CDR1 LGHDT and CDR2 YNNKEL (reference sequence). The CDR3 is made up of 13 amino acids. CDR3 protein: CASSLGTGRPLHF.

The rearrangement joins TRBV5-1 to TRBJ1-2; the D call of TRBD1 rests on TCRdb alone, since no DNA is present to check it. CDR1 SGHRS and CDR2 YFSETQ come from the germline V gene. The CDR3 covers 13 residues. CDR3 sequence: CASSLIPGDGYTF.

CDR3 residues: CATSRDVAGLEDVDF. V usage is TRBV15 and J usage is TRBJ1-1. The germline CDR1 and CDR2 sequences are LNHNV and YYDKDF (reference sequence). The CDR3 covers 15 residues. Complete variable domain (other parts from reference TRBV15 and TRBJ1-1): DAMVIQNPRYQVTQFGKPVTLSCSQTLNHNVMYWYQQKSSQAPKLLFHYYDKDFNNEADTPDNFQSRRPNTSFCFLDIRSPGLGDTAMYLCATSRDVAGLEDVDFGQGTRLTVV.

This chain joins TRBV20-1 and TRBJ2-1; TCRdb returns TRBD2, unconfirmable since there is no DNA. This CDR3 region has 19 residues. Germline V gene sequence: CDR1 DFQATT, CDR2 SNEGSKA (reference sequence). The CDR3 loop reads CSARERARGGATSTNEQFF.

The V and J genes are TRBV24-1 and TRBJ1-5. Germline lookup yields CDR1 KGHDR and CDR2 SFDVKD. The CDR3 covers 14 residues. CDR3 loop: CATSDVDIGQPQHF.

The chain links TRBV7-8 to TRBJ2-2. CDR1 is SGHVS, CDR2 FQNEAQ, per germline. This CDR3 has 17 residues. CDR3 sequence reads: CASSLVVRRRWAGELFF.

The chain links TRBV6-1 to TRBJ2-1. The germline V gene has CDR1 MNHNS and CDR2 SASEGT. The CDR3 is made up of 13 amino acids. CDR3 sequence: CATMRGTYNEQFF.

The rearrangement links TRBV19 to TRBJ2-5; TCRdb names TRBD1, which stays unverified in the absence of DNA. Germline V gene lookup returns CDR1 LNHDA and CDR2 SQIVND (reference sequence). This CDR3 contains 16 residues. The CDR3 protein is CASSLNPGSPSETQYF.

The CDR3 here is CASSSQGLDTGELFF. This rearrangement joins TRBV9 to TRBJ2-2; TCRdb selects TRBD2, and the lack of DNA leaves this call unchecked. Germline-derived CDR1 and CDR2 are SGDLS and YYNGEE. There are 15 residues in the CDR3.

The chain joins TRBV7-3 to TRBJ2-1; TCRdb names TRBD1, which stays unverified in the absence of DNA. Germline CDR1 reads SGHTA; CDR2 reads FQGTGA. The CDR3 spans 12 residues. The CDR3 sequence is CASSLIGGEQFF. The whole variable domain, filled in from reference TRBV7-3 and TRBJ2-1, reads GAGVSQTPSNKVTEKGKYVELRCDPISGHTALYWYRQSLGQGPEFLIYFQGTGAADDSGLPNDRFFAVRPEGSVSTLKIQRTERGDSAVYLCASSLIGGEQFFGPGTRLTVL.

CDR3 sequence: CASSLRGGGRRAEAFF. The V call is TRBV5-1, the J call TRBJ1-1; TCRdb reports TRBD1, a call that lacks DNA to check it against. The CDR3 spans 16 residues. CDR1 and CDR2 from the germline V gene are SGHRS and YFSETQ.

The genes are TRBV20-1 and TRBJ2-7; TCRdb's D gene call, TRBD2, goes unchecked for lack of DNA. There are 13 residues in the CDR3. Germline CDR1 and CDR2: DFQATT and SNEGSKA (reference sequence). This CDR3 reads CSARLAGGNEQYF.

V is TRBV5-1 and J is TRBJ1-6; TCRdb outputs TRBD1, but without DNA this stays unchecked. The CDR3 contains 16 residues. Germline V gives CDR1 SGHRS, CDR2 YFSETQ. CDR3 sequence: CASSLEGQGGNSPLHF.

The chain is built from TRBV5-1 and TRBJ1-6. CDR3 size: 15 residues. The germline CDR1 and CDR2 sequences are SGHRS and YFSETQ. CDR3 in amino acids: CASSLGSLYNSPLHF.

CDR3: CATMSLDEQFF. This chain connects TRBV24-1 to TRBJ2-1. The CDR3 runs to 11 residues. The germline V gene has CDR1 KGHDR and CDR2 SFDVKD.

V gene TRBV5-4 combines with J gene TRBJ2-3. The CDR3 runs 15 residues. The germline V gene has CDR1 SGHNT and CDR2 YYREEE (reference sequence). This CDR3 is CASSLESLAADTQYF.

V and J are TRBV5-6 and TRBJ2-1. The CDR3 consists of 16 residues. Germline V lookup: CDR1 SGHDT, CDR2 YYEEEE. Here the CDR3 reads CASSLSGLSSYNEQFF. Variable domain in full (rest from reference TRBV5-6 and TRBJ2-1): DAGVTQSPTHLIKTRGQQVTLRCSPKSGHDTVSWYQQALGQGPQFIFQYYEEEERQRGNFPDRFSGHQFPNYSSELNVNALLLGDSALYLCASSLSGLSSYNEQFFGPGTRLTVL.

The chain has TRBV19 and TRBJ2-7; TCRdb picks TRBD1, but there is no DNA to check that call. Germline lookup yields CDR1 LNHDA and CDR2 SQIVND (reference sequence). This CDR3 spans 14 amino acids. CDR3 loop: CASSRTGGLYEQYF.

CDR3 protein: CASSLDPPGGKNSPLHF. The chain employs TRBV5-1 and TRBJ1-6; without DNA, the TCRdb call of TRBD1 cannot be checked. The germline gives CDR1 SGHRS, CDR2 YFSETQ. CDR3 length: 17 residues. Combining the CDR3 with reference TRBV5-1 and TRBJ1-6 gives the whole variable domain KAGVTQTPRYLIKTRGQQVTLSCSPISGHRSVSWYQQTPGQGLQFLFEYFSETQRNKGNFPGRFSGRQFSNSRSEMNVSTLELGDSALYLCASSLDPPGGKNSPLHFGNGTRLTVT.

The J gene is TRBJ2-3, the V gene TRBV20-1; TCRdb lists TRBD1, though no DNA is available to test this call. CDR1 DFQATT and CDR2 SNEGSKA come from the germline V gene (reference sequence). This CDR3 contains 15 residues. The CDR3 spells CSARDRWGRIDTQYF.

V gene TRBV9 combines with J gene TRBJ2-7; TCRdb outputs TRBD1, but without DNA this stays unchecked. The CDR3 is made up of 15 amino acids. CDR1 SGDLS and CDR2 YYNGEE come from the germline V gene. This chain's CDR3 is CASSGGPDLIYEQYF.